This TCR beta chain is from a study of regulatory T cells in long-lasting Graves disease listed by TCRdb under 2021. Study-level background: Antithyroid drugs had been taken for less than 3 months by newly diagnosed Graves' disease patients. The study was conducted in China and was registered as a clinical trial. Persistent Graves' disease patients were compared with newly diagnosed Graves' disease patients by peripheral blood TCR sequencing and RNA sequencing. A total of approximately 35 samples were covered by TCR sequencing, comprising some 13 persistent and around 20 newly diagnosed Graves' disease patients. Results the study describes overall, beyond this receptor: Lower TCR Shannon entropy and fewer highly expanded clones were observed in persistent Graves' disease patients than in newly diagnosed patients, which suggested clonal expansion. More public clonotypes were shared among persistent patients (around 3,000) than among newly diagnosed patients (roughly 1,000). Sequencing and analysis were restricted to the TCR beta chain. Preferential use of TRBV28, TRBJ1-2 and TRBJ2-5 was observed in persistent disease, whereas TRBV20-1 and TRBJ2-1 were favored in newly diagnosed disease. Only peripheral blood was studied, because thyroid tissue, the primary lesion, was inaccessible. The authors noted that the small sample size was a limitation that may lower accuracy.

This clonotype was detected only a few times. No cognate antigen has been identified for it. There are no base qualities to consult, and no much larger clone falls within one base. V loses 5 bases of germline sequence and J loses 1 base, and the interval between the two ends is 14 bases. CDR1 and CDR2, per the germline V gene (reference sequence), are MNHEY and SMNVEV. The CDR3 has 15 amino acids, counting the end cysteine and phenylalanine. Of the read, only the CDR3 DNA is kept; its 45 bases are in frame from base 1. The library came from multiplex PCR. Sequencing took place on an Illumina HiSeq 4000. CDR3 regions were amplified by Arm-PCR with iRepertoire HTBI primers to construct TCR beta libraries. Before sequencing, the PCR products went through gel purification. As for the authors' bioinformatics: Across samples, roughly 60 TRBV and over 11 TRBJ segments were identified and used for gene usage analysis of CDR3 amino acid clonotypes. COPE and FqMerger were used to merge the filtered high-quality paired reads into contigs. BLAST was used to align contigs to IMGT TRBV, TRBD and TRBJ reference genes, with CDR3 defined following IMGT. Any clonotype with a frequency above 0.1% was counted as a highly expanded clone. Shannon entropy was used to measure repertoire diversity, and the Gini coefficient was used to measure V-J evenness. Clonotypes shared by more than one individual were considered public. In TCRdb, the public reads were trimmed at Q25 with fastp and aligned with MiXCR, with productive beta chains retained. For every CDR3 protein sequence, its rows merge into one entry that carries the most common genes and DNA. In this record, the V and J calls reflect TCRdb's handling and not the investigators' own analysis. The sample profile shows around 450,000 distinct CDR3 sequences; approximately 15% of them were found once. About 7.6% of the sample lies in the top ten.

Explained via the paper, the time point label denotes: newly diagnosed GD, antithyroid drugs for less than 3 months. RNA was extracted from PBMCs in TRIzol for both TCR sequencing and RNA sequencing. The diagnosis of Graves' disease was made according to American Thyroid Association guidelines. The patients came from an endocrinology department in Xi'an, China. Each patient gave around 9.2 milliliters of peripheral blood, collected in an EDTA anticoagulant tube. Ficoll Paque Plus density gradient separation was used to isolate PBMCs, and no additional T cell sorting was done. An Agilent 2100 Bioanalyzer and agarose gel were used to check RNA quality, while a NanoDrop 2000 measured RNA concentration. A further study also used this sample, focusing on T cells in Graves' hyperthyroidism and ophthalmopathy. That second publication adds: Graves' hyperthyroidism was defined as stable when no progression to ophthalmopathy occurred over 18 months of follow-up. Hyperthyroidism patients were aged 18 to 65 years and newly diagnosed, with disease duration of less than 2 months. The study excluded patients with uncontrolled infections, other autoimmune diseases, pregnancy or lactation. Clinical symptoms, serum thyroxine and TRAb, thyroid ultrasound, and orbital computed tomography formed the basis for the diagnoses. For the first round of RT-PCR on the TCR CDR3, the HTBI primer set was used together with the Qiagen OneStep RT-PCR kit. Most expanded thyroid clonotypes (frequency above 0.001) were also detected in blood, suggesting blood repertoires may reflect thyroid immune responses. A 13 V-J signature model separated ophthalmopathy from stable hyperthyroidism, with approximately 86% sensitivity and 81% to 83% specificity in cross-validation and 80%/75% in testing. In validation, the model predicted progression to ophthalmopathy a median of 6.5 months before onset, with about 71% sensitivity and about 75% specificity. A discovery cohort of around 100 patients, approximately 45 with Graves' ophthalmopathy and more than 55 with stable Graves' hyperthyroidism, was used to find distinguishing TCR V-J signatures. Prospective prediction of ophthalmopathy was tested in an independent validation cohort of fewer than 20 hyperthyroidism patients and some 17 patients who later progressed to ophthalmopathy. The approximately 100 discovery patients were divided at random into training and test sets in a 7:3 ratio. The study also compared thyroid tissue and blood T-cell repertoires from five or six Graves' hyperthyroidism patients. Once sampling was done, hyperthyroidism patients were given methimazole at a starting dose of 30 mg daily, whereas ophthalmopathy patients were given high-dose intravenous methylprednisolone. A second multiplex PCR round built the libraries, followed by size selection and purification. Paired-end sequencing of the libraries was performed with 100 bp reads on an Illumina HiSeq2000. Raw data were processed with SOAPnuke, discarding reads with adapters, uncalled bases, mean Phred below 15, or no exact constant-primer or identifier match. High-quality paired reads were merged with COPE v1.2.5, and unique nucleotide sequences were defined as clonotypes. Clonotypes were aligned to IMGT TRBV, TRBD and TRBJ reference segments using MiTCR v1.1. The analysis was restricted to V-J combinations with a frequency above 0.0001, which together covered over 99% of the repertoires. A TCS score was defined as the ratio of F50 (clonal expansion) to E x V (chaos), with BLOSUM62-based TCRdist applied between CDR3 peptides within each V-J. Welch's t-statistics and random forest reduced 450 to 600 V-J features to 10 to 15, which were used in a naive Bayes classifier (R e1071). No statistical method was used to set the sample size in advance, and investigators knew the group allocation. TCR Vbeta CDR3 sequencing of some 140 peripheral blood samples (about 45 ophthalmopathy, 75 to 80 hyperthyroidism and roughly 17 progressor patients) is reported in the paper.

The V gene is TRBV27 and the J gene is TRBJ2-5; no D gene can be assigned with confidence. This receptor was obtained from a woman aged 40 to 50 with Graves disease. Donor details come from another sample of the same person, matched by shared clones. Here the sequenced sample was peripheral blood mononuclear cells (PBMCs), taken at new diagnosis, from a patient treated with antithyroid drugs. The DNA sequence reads TGTGCCAGCAGTACCAACTTGGGGTTCCAAGAGACCCAGTACTTC. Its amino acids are CASSTNLGFQETQYF.